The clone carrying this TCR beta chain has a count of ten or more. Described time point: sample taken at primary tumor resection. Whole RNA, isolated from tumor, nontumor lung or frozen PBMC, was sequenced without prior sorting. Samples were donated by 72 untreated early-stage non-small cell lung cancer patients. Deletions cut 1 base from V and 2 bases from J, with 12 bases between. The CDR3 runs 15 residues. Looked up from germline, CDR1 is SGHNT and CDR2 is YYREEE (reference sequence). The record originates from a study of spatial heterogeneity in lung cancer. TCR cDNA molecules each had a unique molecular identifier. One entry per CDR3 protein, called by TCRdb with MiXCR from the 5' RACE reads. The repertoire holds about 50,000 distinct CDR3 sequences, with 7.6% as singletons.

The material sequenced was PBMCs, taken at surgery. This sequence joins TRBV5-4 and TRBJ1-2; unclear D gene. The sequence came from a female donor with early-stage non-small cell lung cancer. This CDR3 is CASSLFAGLNYGYTF. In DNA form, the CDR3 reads TGTGCCAGCAGCTTGTTCGCTGGGTTGAACTATGGCTACACCTTC.